This entry is about one T cell receptor beta chain. Antigen specificity is unknown. The treatment: oral pan-JAK inhibitor, 5-10 mg twice daily. Once RNA had been extracted, it was reverse transcribed into cDNA to act as the sequencing template. Only in-frame clones appear in the TCRdb table, and some are missing; sequencing was by immunoSEQ multiplex PCR. The table has 100,000 to 150,000 clones, under 65% seen once; the top ten hold around 5.7%. This entry is derived from a study of CD8+ T cells in alopecia areata. V lost 0 bases to trimming and J lost 2 bases, with 9 bases between them. The CDR3 has 14 amino acids. From germline, CDR1 is SGHRS and CDR2 YFSETQ. Whole-study findings and limits: Tofacitinib did not eliminate many expanded lesional clones from scalp or blood. Among the top 100, expanded CD8+ clones were significantly decreased by tofacitinib, as was scalp clonality.

This rearrangement joins TRBV5-1 to TRBJ2-7; D remains ambiguous. The source material was CD4+ T cells sorted from blood, sampled at week 4, from a patient treated with tofacitinib. This TCR derives from a human donor with alopecia areata. Here the CDR3 DNA reads TGCGCCAGCAGCTTGGCCCGGCCTACCTACGAGCAGTACTTC. Protein sequence: CASSLARPTYEQYF. Full variable domain (remainder filled in from reference TRBV5-1 and TRBJ2-7): KAGVTQTPRYLIKTRGQQVTLSCSPISGHRSVSWYQQTPGQGLQFLFEYFSETQRNKGNFPGRFSGRQFSNSRSEMNVSTLELGDSALYLCASSLARPTYEQYFGPGTRLTVT.